This entry describes one TCR beta chain. 60 Vbeta and 13 Jbeta primers were used in PCR. Repertoires were generated with immunoSEQ multiplex PCR, while TCRdb's copy carries only in-frame clones and drops some. The data show 50,000 to 70,000 clones, approximately 82% seen once. This record belongs to a study of cytomegalovirus exposure and HLA in healthy donors. This CDR3 contains 18 residues. Trimming took 4 bases from V and 8 from J; bases not matched to a gene: 14. Per germline, CDR1 MNHNS and CDR2 SASEGT. Input material: PBMCs. The V call is TRBV6-1, the J call TRBJ2-1; 13 nucleotides line up with TRBD2. The clonotype originates from a girl under 18 in good health and CMV-seropositive. CDR3 nucleotides: TGTGCCAGCAGTGGCACGGGACTAGCGGGGCTAGTTTGGGATGAGCAGTTCTTC. Residues: CASSGTGLAGLVWDEQFF.